What follows are 6 T cell receptor beta chains derived from one specimen sequenced in a study of shared clonotypes between healthy human individuals. The method was immunoSEQ multiplex PCR; TCRdb's version includes in-frame clones alone and lacks a portion of them. This table holds some 700,000 clones, about nine tenths found once. The sequencing sample was made of memory CD8+ T cells from PBMCs. Indicated subset: CD45RO+ cells pooled with CCR7-negative TemRA cells. These receptor sequences come from a man in his late teens or twenties in good health. Some clones in this sample may be carry-over from other donors' samples.

The chain links TRBV28 to TRBJ2-1; D is unclear. The V gene's germline CDR1 is MDHEN and CDR2 SYDVKM. There are 15 residues in the CDR3. The V and J ends lost 7 bases and 5 bases respectively, with 18 bases between them. CDR3 amino acids: CASTQIANAHNEQFF. The DNA of the CDR3 is TGTGCCAGCACCCAGATAGCCAACGCACACAATGAGCAGTTCTTC.

The J gene is TRBJ2-3, the V gene TRBV18; 11 bases align to TRBD1. CDR3 length equals 14 residues. Germline V gene lookup returns CDR1 KGHSH and CDR2 LQKENI. Germline trimming cut 8 bases from V and 6 bases from J; bases unmatched to any gene: 7. The CDR3, as DNA: TGTGCCAGCATAAGGACAGGGGGCGCGGATACGCAGTATTTT. Encoded protein: CASIRTGGADTQYF.

The chain couples TRBV7-9 to TRBJ1-2; a possible D gene is TRBD1 (5 bases). Germline V lookup: CDR1 SEHNR, CDR2 FQNEAQ (reference sequence). The V gene lost 5 bases and the J gene lost 4 bases, with 14 bases spanning the gap. The CDR3 length is 14 residues. The CDR3 nucleotides are TGTGCCAGCAGCCGCTCGACAGAGTCCTATGGCTACACCTTC. As protein: CASSRSTESYGYTF.

This clone was picked up a small number of times. This chain uses TRBV19 with TRBJ2-7, with 7 positions matching TRBD1. The ends lost 1 base at V and 2 bases at J; junction bases unmatched: 2. CDR3 length: 14 residues. CDR1 is LNHDA, CDR2 SQIVND, per germline (reference sequence). The CDR3 nucleotides are TGTGCCAGTAGTATAGTGACAGGGCCCTACGAGCAGTACTTC. Encoded protein: CASSIVTGPYEQYF.

The V and J genes are TRBV5-5 and TRBJ1-1; no reliable D call. The germline V gene has CDR1 SGHKS and CDR2 YYEKEE (reference sequence). V was pared by 3 bases and J by 8 bases, with 17 bases between. The CDR3 covers 14 residues. The CDR3 bases are TGTGCCAGCAGCTCTAGGAACTTGGGATGGGAAGCTTTCTTT. It is translated as CASSSRNLGWEAFF.

The gene calls are TRBV6-6 and TRBJ2-1; perhaps TRBD1 as D (6 bases). This CDR3 has 14 residues. CDR1 is MNHNY, CDR2 SVGAGI, per germline (reference sequence). The V end lost 6 bases, the J end lost 6 bases, and 15 bases lay between the germline ends. In DNA, the CDR3 is TGTGCCAGCAGACAGGGCTCCCGGGTCAATGAGCAGTTCTTC. It codes for CASRQGSRVNEQFF.